One T cell receptor beta chain is described in this entry. Its target is unknown. This record comes from a study of T cells after posttransplantation cyclophosphamide. Produced via immunoSEQ multiplex PCR; TCRdb's table is partial and in-frame only. The data hold approximately 10,000 clones, with 89% observed a single time. Control samples came 1 year after myeloablative marrow transplants with methotrexate plus calcineurin inhibitor. Study results and limitations: Blood and skin or GI T cell repertoires showed limited TRB overlap. Donor-recipient repertoire similarity was low at 1-2 months, rising over year one. Recipient CMV seropositivity and CMV reactivation strongly tracked TRB clonality.

This CDR3 is built from 14 residues. Germline V gene data show CDR1 as MDHEN and CDR2 as SYDVKM. The germline V and J ends were trimmed by 7 bases and 3 bases, with 16 bases remaining between them. The sequence was obtained from a male patient in his fifties who received an allogeneic stem cell transplant from an unrelated donor, was CMV-positive, and had chronic GVHD only. The graft donor may have contributed some T cells. Specimen: PBMCs, collected 430 to 450 days after allogeneic stem cell transplant with calcineurin inhibitor and methotrexate. The rearrangement uses TRBV28 and TRBJ2-7; D perhaps matches TRBD1 (6 bases). In DNA form, the CDR3 reads TGTGCCAGCACCCCCCGGGACAACAGCTACGAGCAGTACTTC. Translating gives CASTPRDNSYEQYF.